These 6 T cell receptor beta chains were all obtained from the same sample, sequenced in a study of prognosis after radiotherapy for stage I lung cancer. Amplification of TCR beta CDR3 from genomic DNA used two-round multiplex PCR. Round-one PCR had primers specific to each TRBV and TRBJ gene. Using its own MiXCR run on the multiplex PCR reads, TCRdb lists one record per CDR3 protein. The table lists approximately 25,000 distinct CDR3 sequences, around 41% of them singletons. Sample: PBMCs, taken before or after stereotactic body radiation therapy (not recorded which). The receptors were gathered from a donor over 45 with non-small cell lung cancer.

This clonotype was found many times. The chain carries TRBV4-3 and TRBJ2-7; D call uncertain. The CDR3 is 12 residues long. V was clipped by 4 bases and J by 6 bases, with 10 bases between them. Germline V gene sequence: CDR1 LGHNA, CDR2 YSLEER. For the CDR3, the DNA is TGCGCCAGCAGCCCAACCTCTGGCGAGCAGTACTTC. It specifies CASSPTSGEQYF.

This clonotype occurred many times. The V and J genes are TRBV24-1 and TRBJ2-7; no reliable D call. Germline-derived CDR1 and CDR2 are KGHDR and SFDVKD. V lost 4 bases, J lost 3 bases, and 3 bases lay in between. This CDR3 spans 11 amino acids. The CDR3 DNA sequence: TGTGCCACCAGTGAAGGCTACGAGCAGTACTTC. Its protein product is CATSEGYEQYF.

The CDR3 sequence is CAIRVGGGSPLHF. The CDR3 nucleotides read TGTGCCATTCGTGTTGGCGGGGGATCACCCCTCCACTTT. The chain is built from TRBV19 and TRBJ1-6; tentative D call: TRBD1 (5 bases). Germline lookup yields CDR1 LNHDA and CDR2 SQIVND (reference sequence). The CDR3 sequence is 13 residues long. The V and J ends lost 10 bases and 10 bases respectively, with 17 bases between them.

The rearrangement uses TRBV5-1 and TRBJ2-7, with 9 bases fitting TRBD1. The V and J ends lost 4 bases and 2 bases, in that order; junction bases with no gene match: 7. CDR1 SGHRS and CDR2 YFSETQ come from the germline V gene. The CDR3 extends over 15 amino acids. The CDR3 nucleotides are TGCGCCAGCAGCCTGGGGGGGACAGGGCCCTACGAGCAGTACTTC. Translation gives CASSLGGTGPYEQYF. Complete variable domain (other parts from reference TRBV5-1 and TRBJ2-7): KAGVTQTPRYLIKTRGQQVTLSCSPISGHRSVSWYQQTPGQGLQFLFEYFSETQRNKGNFPGRFSGRQFSNSRSEMNVSTLELGDSALYLCASSLGGTGPYEQYFGPGTRLTVT.

This clonotype was detected many times. This chain uses TRBV6-1 with TRBJ2-1; 7 nucleotides agree with TRBD2. V was pared by 5 bases and J by 0 bases, with 7 bases of the junction left unmatched. Germline V lookup: CDR1 MNHNS, CDR2 SASEGT. The CDR3 has 16 residues. The CDR3 region has the DNA TGTGCCAGCAGTAGAAGCGGGGCGAGCTCCTACAATGAGCAGTTCTTC. This encodes CASSRSGASSYNEQFF.

The rearrangement uses TRBV19 and TRBJ2-2; D is unclear. Germline V gives CDR1 LNHDA, CDR2 SQIVND (reference sequence). The CDR3 sequence is 14 residues long. Trimming removed 1 base at V and 7 bases at J, with 10 bases between. CDR3 sequence reads: CASSIAGYIGELFF. CDR3 sequence (DNA): TGTGCCAGTAGTATAGCTGGTTACATCGGGGAGCTGTTTTTT.